These 19 T cell receptor beta chains came from one sample sequenced in a study of blood T cell repertoires in COVID-19. Repertoires were generated with immunoSEQ multiplex PCR, while TCRdb's copy carries only in-frame clones and drops some. The sample has fewer than 300,000 clones, 75% to 90% seen once. Sequenced material: peripheral blood. The receptors shown here come from a woman aged 40 to 50 who had recovered from COVID-19.

The rearrangement links TRBV5-4 to TRBJ2-4, with a tentative D call TRBD1 (5 bases). V dropped 0 bases and J dropped 4 bases, with 8 bases sitting between them. CDR3 size: 14 residues. Germline values: CDR1 SGHNT, CDR2 YYREEE (reference sequence). CDR3 region: CASSLGGRKNIQYF. Written as DNA, the CDR3 is TGTGCCAGCAGCTTGGGGGGCAGAAAAAACATTCAGTACTTC.

The chain links TRBV6-5 to TRBJ1-2, with D possibly TRBD1 on 5 matching bases. V was trimmed by 4 bases and J by 9 bases, leaving 15 bases between them. The CDR3 contains 13 residues. Germline CDR1 reads MNHEY; CDR2 reads SVGAGI. CDR3 region: CASSSGGRRRYTF. The CDR3 nucleotides read TGTGCCAGCAGTTCCGGGGGGAGAAGACGCTACACCTTC.

The chain employs TRBV9 and TRBJ2-3; the D is unclear. V lost 3 bases to trimming and J lost 6 bases, with 11 bases between them. The CDR3 spans 13 residues. Per the germline V gene, CDR1 is SGDLS and CDR2 is YYNGEE. The CDR3 loop is CASSGREEDTQYF. CDR3 sequence (DNA): TGTGCCAGCAGCGGCCGAGAAGAGGATACGCAGTATTTT.

This clone is a singleton in its sample. The V and J genes are TRBV30 and TRBJ1-3; unclear D gene. V was pared by 3 bases and J by 3 bases, with 12 bases between. The CDR3 length is 14 residues. CDR1 and CDR2 (germline): GTSNPN, SVGIG (reference sequence). CDR3 protein: CAWRGRYNGNTIYF. In nucleotides, the CDR3 is TGTGCCTGGAGGGGCAGGTATAATGGAAACACCATATATTTT.

The genes are TRBV20-1 and TRBJ1-3; no firm D call. There are 11 residues in the CDR3. Trimming shortened V by 4 bases and J by 5 bases, and 6 bases separated the two germline ends. The germline V gene encodes CDR1 DFQATT and CDR2 SNEGSKA (reference sequence). The CDR3 region has the DNA TGCAGTGCTAACATTAGAAACACCATATATTTT. Encoded protein: CSANIRNTIYF.

This clone was observed once. The J gene is TRBJ2-5, the V gene TRBV30; D unresolved. The CDR3 consists of 13 residues. Looked up from germline, CDR1 is GTSNPN and CDR2 is SVGIG (reference sequence). V was clipped by 0 bases and J by 1 base, with 6 bases between them. The DNA for the CDR3 is TGTGCCTGGAGTGTATGGGCCCAAGAGACCCAGTACTTC. It translates to CAWSVWAQETQYF.

This CDR3 is CSASSFRKGAPYEQYF. The CDR3 nucleotides are TGCAGTGCTAGTTCGTTTCGGAAGGGGGCGCCGTACGAGCAGTACTTC. The rearrangement uses TRBV20-1 and TRBJ2-7; 7 bases align to TRBD1. The CDR3 runs 16 residues. Germline V gives CDR1 DFQATT, CDR2 SNEGSKA (reference sequence). The V segment lost 3 bases and the J segment 4 bases; nucleotides outside the gene matches: 15.

This chain links TRBV19 with TRBJ1-4, with unresolved D. This CDR3 is built from 13 residues. The germline gives CDR1 LNHDA, CDR2 SQIVND (reference sequence). V lost 2 bases, J lost 4 bases, and 5 bases lay in between. The CDR3 loop reads CASSISSNEKLFF. Written as DNA, the CDR3 is TGTGCCAGTAGTATATCCAGTAATGAAAAACTGTTTTTT. The whole variable domain, filled in from reference TRBV19 and TRBJ1-4, reads DGGITQSPKYLFRKEGQNVTLSCEQNLNHDAMYWYRQDPGQGLRLIYYSQIVNDFQKGDIAEGYSVSREKKESFPLTVTSAQKNPTAFYLCASSISSNEKLFFGSGTQLSVL.

The rearrangement joins TRBV3-1 (or the pseudogene TRBV3-2) to TRBJ2-2; D might be TRBD2 (6 bases). CDR1 is LGHDT, CDR2 YNNKEL, per germline (reference sequence). CDR3 length: 15 residues. Trimming took 3 bases from V and 3 from J, leaving 11 bases between them. The CDR3 nucleotides are TGTGCCAGCAGCCAGGAGGGGAGCGACACCGGGGAGCTGTTTTTT. Protein: CASSQEGSDTGELFF.

This clone was seen a handful of times. The chain joins TRBV19 to TRBJ1-2; the match to TRBD1 covers 8 bases. Germline CDR1 LNHDA, CDR2 SQIVND (reference sequence). V lost 4 bases to trimming and J lost 4 bases; unmatched junction nucleotides: 5. This CDR3 comprises 14 residues. The CDR3 DNA reads TGTGCCAGTAGTACAGGGGGACAGGTCTATGGCTACACCTTC. This codes for CASSTGGQVYGYTF.

The chain has TRBV6-5 and TRBJ1-3; 7 positions agree with TRBD1. This CDR3 comprises 16 residues. V lost 0 bases to trimming and J lost 3 bases; unmatched junction nucleotides: 5. The germline V gene has CDR1 MNHEY and CDR2 SVGAGI. CDR3 DNA sequence: TGTGCCAGCAGTTACTCTAGGACAGGCCTTGGAAACACCATATATTTT. Its translation is CASSYSRTGLGNTIYF.

This chain joins TRBV20-1 and TRBJ2-5, with a weak D call TRBD2 (7 bases). This CDR3 is 15 amino acids long. The germline gives CDR1 DFQATT, CDR2 SNEGSKA (reference sequence). V was cut by 3 bases and J by 3 bases, with 17 bases left in between. CDR3 sequence (DNA): TGCAGTGCTAGTTGGGGGGGCGGCTTCAAAGAGACCCAGTACTTC. Its translation is CSASWGGGFKETQYF.

V and J are TRBV7-6 and TRBJ2-5; TRBD2 aligns across 9 bases. V dropped 3 bases and J dropped 5; count of bases not matched to a gene: 16. CDR1 and CDR2 from the germline V gene are SGHVS and FNYEAQ. The CDR3 length is 18 residues. This chain's CDR3 is CASSLALGRGGYLETQYF. As DNA, the CDR3 is TGTGCCAGCAGCTTGGCTCTTGGGCGGGGGGGTTATCTGGAGACCCAGTACTTC.

This clone was observed at least ten times. This sequence joins TRBV6-5 and TRBJ1-1; 7 bases fit TRBD1. This CDR3 spans 15 amino acids. Per the germline V gene, CDR1 is MNHEY and CDR2 is SVGAGI. Trimming at V came to 6 bases and at J to 5 bases, leaving 12 bases not matched to a gene. The CDR3 loop is CASRTRTGAETEAFF. The CDR3 bases are TGTGCCAGCAGAACCCGGACAGGCGCAGAGACTGAAGCTTTCTTT.

This rearrangement joins TRBV5-1 to TRBJ1-1; TRBD1 aligns across 11 bases. The CDR3 sequence is 14 residues long. Unmatched junction bases numbered 4, after V lost 3 bases and J lost 6 bases. Germline V gene lookup returns CDR1 SGHRS and CDR2 YFSETQ. CDR3 residues: CASSSWTGGPEAFF. In DNA, the CDR3 is TGCGCCAGCAGCTCCTGGACAGGGGGCCCTGAAGCTTTCTTT.

In nucleotides, the CDR3 is TGTGCCAGCAAACCCGCGGGGGGCTTGGAGACCCAGTACTTC. Residues: CASKPAGGLETQYF. The J gene is TRBJ2-5, the V gene TRBV13; 8 bases line up with TRBD2. This CDR3 has 14 residues. Trimming took 7 bases from V and 5 from J; bases not matched to a gene: 9. The germline gives CDR1 PRHDT, CDR2 FYEKMQ (reference sequence).

The chain carries TRBV6-7 and TRBJ1-2; D is possibly TRBD1 (5 bases). TRBV6-7 is an ORF for which the function is uncertain. The CDR3 spans 14 residues. Between the trimmed V and J ends, which lost 2 bases and 2 bases, there was a span of 9 bases. The CDR3 loop reads CASSYDSLNYGYTF. The CDR3 DNA reads TGTGCCAGCAGTTACGACAGCCTAAACTATGGCTACACCTTC.

The genes are TRBV6-2 or TRBV6-3 and TRBJ2-2, with D perhaps matching TRBD1 (5 bases). Germline CDR1 is MNHEY and CDR2 is SVGEGT. The CDR3 has 14 residues. V lost 2 bases to trimming and J lost 6 bases, with 10 bases between them. CDR3 sequence reads: CASSYRGYAGELFF. CDR3 nucleotide sequence: TGTGCCAGCAGTTACAGGGGTTACGCCGGGGAGCTGTTTTTT.

V is TRBV5-1 and J is TRBJ2-5, with 7 bases that match TRBD2. The CDR3 runs to 15 residues. Looked up from germline, CDR1 is SGHRS and CDR2 is YFSETQ. J gave up 5 bases and V 0 bases, and 7 bases lay outside the gene matches. CDR3 sequence: CASSLESFGRETQYF. CDR3 DNA: TGCGCCAGCAGCTTGGAGTCTTTCGGGAGGGAGACCCAGTACTTC. Supplemented by reference TRBV5-1 and TRBJ2-5, the full variable domain reads KAGVTQTPRYLIKTRGQQVTLSCSPISGHRSVSWYQQTPGQGLQFLFEYFSETQRNKGNFPGRFSGRQFSNSRSEMNVSTLELGDSALYLCASSLESFGRETQYFGPGTRLLVL.